This TCR beta chain stems from a study of blood T cell repertoires in COVID-19. Study at large: The samples span acute and convalescent COVID-19 from the United States, Italy and Spain. The analysed material was cDNA or gDNA that came from T cells, B-cell-depleted T cells, or PBMCs.

Germline-derived CDR1 and CDR2 are SGHDT and YYEEEE. The ends lost 4 bases at V and 10 bases at J; junction bases unmatched: 0. The CDR3 is 12 amino acids. Authors' processing steps: Researchers report that nucleated cell counts were estimated from reference gene primer amplification. Using immunoSEQ multiplex PCR, the repertoire was profiled, and TCRdb retains in-frame clones only, with some absent. The V and J calls and clone size were taken over from that table, and D and trimming were inferred from the DNA. The sample consists of around 100,000 clones, approximately 80% of them appearing once. This receptor was taken from a human donor in a cohort sampled during active COVID-19. The source material was peripheral blood. The chain has TRBV5-6 and TRBJ2-3; 13 bases fit TRBD2. CDR3 sequence: CASSGTSGAQYF. In nucleotides, the CDR3 is TGTGCCAGCAGCGGGACTAGCGGGGCGCAGTATTTT.